These 26 T cell receptor beta chains were sequenced from one sample in a study of post-analysis software for immune sequencing data. Their cognate antigens are unknown. TCR beta cDNA libraries had unique molecular identifiers. TCRdb re-called the PCR reads through MiXCR, storing one row per CDR3 protein. The data show hundreds of thousands of distinct CDR3 sequences, around 47% seen once. Study-level findings and limits: Relative to controls, patients had a handful of TRBV segments at higher frequency, with TRBV5-6, TRBV5-1 and TRBV20-1 among these.

Material: blood. These receptor sequences come from a girl aged 5-17 years with multiple sclerosis.

The chain links TRBV29-1 to TRBJ1-4; 7 nucleotides align to TRBD1. The junction had 2 bases not matched to a gene; V was cut back by 6 bases and J by 1 base. The germline V gene encodes CDR1 SQVTM and CDR2 ANQGSEA. CDR3 length: 13 residues. In nucleotides, the CDR3 is TGCAGCGTCTGGACAGGAACTAATGAAAAACTGTTTTTT. It yields the protein CSVWTGTNEKLFF.

The rearrangement uses TRBV11-2 and TRBJ2-7, with D perhaps given as TRBD1 or TRBD2 (5 bases each). Germline assignment: CDR1 SGHAT and CDR2 FQNNGV. The CDR3 loop spans 14 amino acids. V lost 6 bases and J 1 base, leaving 13 bases between the germline ends. DNA of the CDR3: TGTGCCAGCAGTTGGGGACGTGAGTCCTACGAGCAGTACTTC. Translation gives CASSWGRESYEQYF.

A word on this clonotype: A much larger clone differs by one base, so this may be a read error. The chain links TRBV7-2 to TRBJ1-1, with a weak D call TRBD1 (6 bases). This CDR3 has 13 residues. V was pared by 5 bases and J by 11 bases, with 18 bases between. Germline CDR1 is SGHTA and CDR2 is FQGNSA. The CDR3 nucleotides read TGTGCCAGCAGCCGACAGGAATGGGGTAAGGCTTTCTTT. Protein product: CASSRQEWGKAFF.

This clonotype has a handful of counts. This chain joins TRBV10-3 and TRBJ1-2; TRBD1 matches at 8 bases. The CDR3 runs to 14 residues. Germline V lookup: CDR1 ENHRY, CDR2 SYGVKD. V trimming: 4 bases; J trimming: 6 bases; junction bases outside the gene matches: 7. The CDR3 loop reads CAISAIGQGDGYTF. The CDR3 coding sequence is TGTGCCATCAGTGCGATAGGACAGGGAGATGGCTACACCTTC.

V gene TRBV19 combines with J gene TRBJ2-1; D might be TRBD2 (6 bases). Germline CDR1 reads LNHDA; CDR2 reads SQIVND (reference sequence). V lost 4 bases and J 0 bases, leaving 16 bases between the germline ends. The CDR3 loop spans 17 amino acids. The CDR3 DNA follows: TGTGCCAGTAGTACCCGTAGGAGGGGTTTCTCCTACAATGAGCAGTTCTTC. Protein sequence: CASSTRRRGFSYNEQFF.

The chain carries TRBV7-2 and TRBJ2-5; TRBD1 might be the D (6 bases). From germline, CDR1 is SGHTA and CDR2 FQGNSA. This CDR3 is 19 amino acids long. Trimming left V 8 bases short and J 0 bases short, with 28 bases between. The CDR3 loop reads CASLGGTPQPRGYQETQYF. Written as DNA, the CDR3 is TGTGCCAGCCTCGGTGGGACACCTCAACCGAGGGGCTACCAAGAGACCCAGTACTTC.

The rearrangement uses TRBV4-1 and TRBJ2-7; weak D call: TRBD2 (6 bases). The CDR3 is 15 residues long. The germline V and J ends were trimmed by 4 bases and 0 bases, with 13 bases remaining between them. The V gene's germline CDR1 is MGHRA and CDR2 YSYEKL. The CDR3 is CASSPGLANSYEQYF. The CDR3 coding sequence is TGCGCCAGCAGCCCCGGGCTAGCGAACTCCTACGAGCAGTACTTC.

J is TRBJ2-1 and V is TRBV4-2; TRBD2 matches at 7 bases. The germline V gene encodes CDR1 LGHNA and CDR2 YNFKEQ. The junction had 13 bases not matched to a gene; V was cut back by 0 bases and J by 8 bases. CDR3 length: 17 residues. DNA for the CDR3: TGTGCCAGCAGCCAAGAGGGCGGGAGAGAGGGAGGGGATGAGCAGTTCTTC. Its protein is CASSQEGGREGGDEQFF.

The chain joins TRBV6-5 to TRBJ2-1, with D possibly being TRBD1 (6 bases). Germline-derived CDR1 and CDR2 are MNHEY and SVGAGI. The CDR3 loop spans 16 amino acids. V lost 0 bases and J lost 6, with 15 bases in between. CDR3 amino acids: CASSYSPGERLNEQFF. The CDR3 region has the DNA TGTGCCAGCAGTTACTCCCCAGGGGAGCGGCTCAATGAGCAGTTCTTC.

The chain joins TRBV9 to TRBJ2-1; either TRBD1 or TRBD2 may supply D (5 bases each). Germline CDR1 reads SGDLS; CDR2 reads YYNGEE. The CDR3 contains 15 residues. The V end was cut by 0 bases, the J end by 9 bases, with 16 bases between. The CDR3 nucleotides are TGTGCCAGCAGCGTAGGGGCGCTGGGGGTGATTGAGCAGTTCTTC. Translated, it gives CASSVGALGVIEQFF.

The chain carries TRBV10-3 and TRBJ2-6; D call uncertain. The CDR3 has 14 residues. Germline CDR1 and CDR2: ENHRY and SYGVKD. Trimming took 4 bases from V and 1 from J, leaving 5 bases between them. CDR3 coding DNA: TGTGCCATCAGTGGGGGATCTGGGGCCAACGTCCTGACTTTC. Its translation is CAISGGSGANVLTF.

This chain connects TRBV27 to TRBJ2-1, with 10 bases aligning to TRBD1. Germline loops: CDR1 MNHEY, CDR2 SMNVEV (reference sequence). Trimming took 3 bases from V and 7 from J; bases not matched to a gene: 6. The CDR3 sequence is 15 residues long. The CDR3 DNA reads as TGTGCCAGCAGTTTGGGGACAGGGGCCCGAAATGAGCAGTTCTTC. This gives the protein CASSLGTGARNEQFF.

This clonotype was counted between two and nine times. This CDR3 reads CASKSTGFSYEQYF. As DNA, the CDR3 is TGTGCCAGCAAAAGCACAGGGTTCTCCTACGAGCAGTACTTC. The V and J genes are TRBV12-3 or TRBV12-4 and TRBJ2-7; possible D gene TRBD1, 6 bases. The CDR3 covers 14 residues. Trimming shortened V by 7 bases and J by 0 bases, and 13 bases separated the two germline ends.

The V and J genes are TRBV5-1 and TRBJ2-1, with D unresolved. Germline V gene data show CDR1 as SGHRS and CDR2 as YFSETQ. The CDR3 sequence is 13 residues long. The germline V and J ends were trimmed by 3 bases and 10 bases, with 14 bases remaining between them. The CDR3 loop is CASSSENSGEQFF. CDR3 coding DNA: TGCGCCAGCAGCTCCGAGAACTCCGGGGAGCAGTTCTTC. Full variable domain (rest looked up from reference TRBV5-1 and TRBJ2-1): KAGVTQTPRYLIKTRGQQVTLSCSPISGHRSVSWYQQTPGQGLQFLFEYFSETQRNKGNFPGRFSGRQFSNSRSEMNVSTLELGDSALYLCASSSENSGEQFFGPGTRLTVL.

The rearrangement joins TRBV12-3 or TRBV12-4 to TRBJ2-4; possible D gene TRBD2, 5 bases. The end of the DNA aligns better with TRBJ2-7, so the J call may be wrong. The CDR3 contains 16 residues. The CDR3 nucleotides read TGTGCCAGCAGTTTAGGGATGGGAGAAGGCACCTACGAGCAGTACTTC. Its translation: CASSLGMGEGTYEQYF.

This clonotype has only a few counts. The chain is built from TRBV7-2 and TRBJ2-3; D might be TRBD1 (5 bases). Germline V lookup: CDR1 SGHTA, CDR2 FQGNSA. The CDR3 spans 14 residues. With 5 bases removed from V and 3 bases from J, the gap between germline ends came to 12 bases. CDR3 DNA sequence: TGTGCCAGCAGCCCCCAGGACAAGACAGATACGCAGTATTTT. Encoded protein: CASSPQDKTDTQYF.

This clonotype was picked up a small number of times. The J gene is TRBJ2-3, the V gene TRBV6-5, with 9 bases identical to TRBD2. The CDR3 totals 16 residues. Germline assignment: CDR1 MNHEY and CDR2 SVGAGI. Trimming cost V 0 bases and J 2 bases; bases outside gene matches: 3. Here the CDR3 reads CASSYSTSGLTDTQYF. CDR3 coding DNA: TGTGCCAGCAGTTACTCAACTAGCGGGCTCACAGATACGCAGTATTTT.

At least ten counts were recorded for this clonotype. CDR3 sequence reads: CASSVDRGHGYTF. In nucleotides, the CDR3 is TGTGCCAGCAGCGTAGACAGGGGGCATGGCTACACCTTC. The chain is built from TRBV9 and TRBJ1-2; 9 bases map to TRBD1. The V and J ends lost 0 bases and 6 bases, in that order; junction bases with no gene match: 0. The CDR3 spans 13 residues. Germline CDR1 and CDR2: SGDLS and YYNGEE.

This clonotype was observed once. V gene TRBV6-5 combines with J gene TRBJ2-3; 11 bases align to TRBD2. Germline assignment: CDR1 MNHEY and CDR2 SVGAGI. This CDR3 is built from 16 residues. V was clipped by 0 bases and J by 1 base; unmatched bases: 0. The DNA for the CDR3 is TGTGCCAGCAGTTACTCGGGACTAGCGGGCACAGATACGCAGTATTTT. Its translation is CASSYSGLAGTDTQYF.

This clonotype was detected only a few times. The chain has TRBV5-1 and TRBJ2-1, with 8 bases matching TRBD2. The CDR3 sequence is 16 residues long. Trimming cost V 1 base and J 1 base; bases outside gene matches: 4. From germline, CDR1 is SGHRS and CDR2 YFSETQ. The CDR3 loop is CASSLLAGLSYNEQFF. CDR3 sequence (DNA): TGCGCCAGCAGCTTGTTAGCGGGGTTATCCTACAATGAGCAGTTCTTC.

This clonotype was seen once. A junction end diverges from the germline sequence, so it may reflect a read error. The rearrangement links TRBV3-1 to TRBJ2-5; 7 bases line up with TRBD2. Germline CDR1 reads LGHDT; CDR2 reads YNNKEL (reference sequence). The CDR3 has 18 residues. The CDR3 loop reads CASSQEIGASGFQETRYF. The CDR3 region has the DNA TGTGCCAGCAGCCAAGAGATTGGGGCTAGCGGCTTCCAAGAGACCCGGTACTTC.

The chain couples TRBV10-3 to TRBJ2-5; D is undetermined. The germline V and J ends were trimmed by 3 bases and 5 bases, with 4 bases remaining between them. Germline V gene sequence: CDR1 ENHRY, CDR2 SYGVKD. The CDR3 is made up of 11 amino acids. CDR3 DNA: TGTGCCATCAGTGAAATGGAGACCCAGTACTTC. The encoded protein is CAISEMETQYF.

V gene TRBV20-1 combines with J gene TRBJ1-2, with 8 bases identical to TRBD1. Germline CDR1 is DFQATT and CDR2 is SNEGSKA (reference sequence). Unmatched junction bases numbered 9, after V lost 5 bases and J lost 4 bases. There are 14 residues in the CDR3. The CDR3 loop reads CSARTGRVFYGYTF. In DNA, the CDR3 is TGCAGTGCTCGGACAGGGCGAGTATTCTATGGCTACACCTTC.

This chain uses TRBV12-3 or TRBV12-4 with TRBJ1-2; no firm D call. The CDR3 has 13 amino acids. Trimming took off 3 bases at V and 6 bases at J, with 11 bases between the two ends. This chain's CDR3 is CASSFGQADGYTF. The CDR3 DNA is TGTGCCAGCAGTTTCGGGCAGGCTGATGGCTACACCTTC.

The V call is TRBV9, the J call TRBJ2-1; the D is unclear. There are 13 residues in the CDR3. In germline, CDR1 is SGDLS, CDR2 YYNGEE. Trimming shortened V by 0 bases and J by 8 bases, and 9 bases separated the two germline ends. The CDR3 region is CASSVDPWYEQFF. The CDR3 coding sequence is TGTGCCAGCAGCGTAGACCCTTGGTATGAGCAGTTCTTC.

The genes are TRBV12-3 or TRBV12-4 and TRBJ2-5; 12 nucleotides agree with TRBD2. The J call is in doubt because the DNA end fits TRBJ2-7 better. The CDR3 length is 15 residues. The CDR3 coding sequence is TGTGCCAGCGGTACGGGACTAGCGGGTCGGGACGAGCAGTACTTC. This translates into CASGTGLAGRDEQYF.